This TCR beta chain was identified during a study of cytomegalovirus exposure and HLA in healthy donors. Study at large: Falling in the Caucasian-associated ancestry cluster were approximately 86% of 398 genotyped donors.

This clone was observed a single time. Its target is unknown. In germline, CDR1 is MNHNS, CDR2 SASEGT. The CDR3 spans 13 residues. The ends were cut back, 7 bases at V and 0 bases at J, with 10 bases in the middle. Study conclusions and caveats: The CMV antigen specificity of a few CMV-associated chains was confirmed through in vitro analysis. Common viral pathogens were later found to be apparently linked to several of the most significant clusters. Sequencing probably produced one cluster of sequence variants that were highly shared.

The PCR contained 60 Vbeta and 13 Jbeta primers. TCRdb keeps only in-frame clones here, not all; method: immunoSEQ multiplex PCR. The repertoire holds more than 90,000 clones, with 60% to 80% as singletons. This receptor was taken from a man in his forties or fifties in good health and CMV-seropositive. Sequencing was performed on PBMCs. J is TRBJ2-7 and V is TRBV6-1; D unclear. The CDR3 sequence: CASTLRSSYEQYF. The CDR3 DNA sequence: TGTGCCAGCACTCTTAGGAGCTCCTACGAGCAGTACTTC.